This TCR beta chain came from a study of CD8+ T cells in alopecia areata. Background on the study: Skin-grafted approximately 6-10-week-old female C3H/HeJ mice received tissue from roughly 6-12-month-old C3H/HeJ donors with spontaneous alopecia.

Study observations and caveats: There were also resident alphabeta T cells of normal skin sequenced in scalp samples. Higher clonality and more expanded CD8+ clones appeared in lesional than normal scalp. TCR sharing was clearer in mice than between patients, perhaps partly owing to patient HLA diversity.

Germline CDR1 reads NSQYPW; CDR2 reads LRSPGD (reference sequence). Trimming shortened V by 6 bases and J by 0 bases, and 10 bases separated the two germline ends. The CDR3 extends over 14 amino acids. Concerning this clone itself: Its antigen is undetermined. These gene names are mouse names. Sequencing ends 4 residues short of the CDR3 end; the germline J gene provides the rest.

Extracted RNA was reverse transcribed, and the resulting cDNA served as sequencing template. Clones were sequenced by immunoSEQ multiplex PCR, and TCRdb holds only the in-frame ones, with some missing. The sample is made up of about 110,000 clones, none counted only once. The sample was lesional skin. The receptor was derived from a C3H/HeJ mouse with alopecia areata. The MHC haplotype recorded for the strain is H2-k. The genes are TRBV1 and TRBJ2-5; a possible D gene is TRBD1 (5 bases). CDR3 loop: CTCRRGFNQDTQYF. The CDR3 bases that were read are TGCACCTGCAGGAGGGGATTTAACCAAGAC.